The 2 T cell receptor beta chains reported below all come from one sample, sequenced in a study of shared clonotypes between healthy human individuals. Sequencing was performed with immunoSEQ multiplex PCR; in TCRdb, only in-frame clones are kept and a portion is missing. Here the sample spans fewer than 2.5 million clones, approximately 94% being singletons. The sequenced sample was naive CD4+ T cells from PBMCs. The subset here: CD45RA+ positively selected. All receptors come from a man aged 18 to 29 in good health. Some clones in this sample may be carry-over from other donors' samples.

The chain employs TRBV7-3 and TRBJ2-1, with TRBD2 matching over 13 bases. The CDR3 sequence is 15 residues long. V lost 5 bases to trimming and J lost 6 bases; unmatched junction nucleotides: 4. Germline values: CDR1 SGHTA, CDR2 FQGTGA. The CDR3 bases are TGTGCCAGCAGCCGGACTAGCGGGAGCTTCAATGAGCAGTTCTTC. Encoded protein: CASSRTSGSFNEQFF.

The J gene is TRBJ2-3, the V gene TRBV4-2; possibly TRBD2 for D (5 bases). CDR1 is LGHNA, CDR2 YNFKEQ, per germline. CDR3 length equals 14 residues. With 1 base removed from V and 6 bases from J, the gap between germline ends came to 11 bases. In DNA form, the CDR3 reads TGTGCCAGCAGCCAAGGTCGCGCGGGCGATACGCAGTATTTT. Translating it yields CASSQGRAGDTQYF.